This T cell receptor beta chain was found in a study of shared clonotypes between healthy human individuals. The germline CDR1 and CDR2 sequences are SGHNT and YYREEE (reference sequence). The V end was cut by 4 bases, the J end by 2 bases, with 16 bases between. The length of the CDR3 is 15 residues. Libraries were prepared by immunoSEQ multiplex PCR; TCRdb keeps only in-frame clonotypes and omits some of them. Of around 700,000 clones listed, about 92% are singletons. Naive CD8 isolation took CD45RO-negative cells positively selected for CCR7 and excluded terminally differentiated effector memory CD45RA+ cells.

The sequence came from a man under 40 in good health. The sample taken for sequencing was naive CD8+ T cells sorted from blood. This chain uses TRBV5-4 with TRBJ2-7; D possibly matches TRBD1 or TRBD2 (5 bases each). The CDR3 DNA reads TGTGCCAGCAGCCGGAACCGGGACGGTACCTACGAGCAGTACTTC. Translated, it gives CASSRNRDGTYEQYF.